The next 22 T cell receptor beta chains were all read from a single sample in a study of shared clonotypes between healthy human individuals. The method was immunoSEQ multiplex PCR; TCRdb's version includes in-frame clones alone and lacks a portion of them. Of approximately 700,000 clones listed, around 78% are singletons. The sequenced material came from memory CD4+ T cells sorted from blood. This sample's subset: CD45RA-negative fraction. Source of these receptors: a woman in her thirties in good health.

The V gene is TRBV9, the J gene TRBJ1-2, with D possibly being TRBD1 (5 bases). V shed 4 bases and J shed 4 bases, with 26 bases lying between them. The CDR3 runs 18 residues. CDR1 and CDR2 (germline): SGDLS, YYNGEE. Written as DNA, the CDR3 is TGTGCCAGCAGCCACAGATCTCTCCTAGGGGCCGGGGGCTATGGCTACACCTTC. The encoded protein is CASSHRSLLGAGGYGYTF.

This chain connects TRBV27 to TRBJ2-1, with D perhaps TRBD1 (5 bases). CDR1 and CDR2 from the germline V gene are MNHEY and SMNVEV (reference sequence). The length of the CDR3 is 11 residues. V lost 7 bases and J 7 bases, leaving 8 bases between the germline ends. The CDR3 is CASTRANEQFF. As DNA, the CDR3 is TGTGCCAGCACCAGGGCTAATGAGCAGTTCTTC.

The rearrangement links TRBV7-2 to TRBJ2-5; perhaps TRBD1 as D (6 bases). V lost 0 bases to trimming and J lost 2 bases, with 10 bases between them. Germline V lookup: CDR1 SGHTA, CDR2 FQGNSA. CDR3 length: 15 residues. The CDR3 sequence: CASSLAAQGQETQYF. The CDR3 bases are TGTGCCAGCAGCTTAGCGGCCCAGGGGCAAGAGACCCAGTACTTC.

V is TRBV11-2 and J is TRBJ1-4; D is perhaps TRBD1 (6 bases). Trimming shortened V by 4 bases and J by 4 bases, and 16 bases separated the two germline ends. In germline, CDR1 is SGHAT, CDR2 FQNNGV. The CDR3 contains 16 residues. DNA of the CDR3: TGTGCCAGCAGCTATAAGGGTGCAGGGGATAATGAAAAACTGTTTTTT. It encodes CASSYKGAGDNEKLFF.

The CDR3 region has the DNA TGCAGTGCTGGGAGCAATCAGCCCCAGCATTTT. This gives the protein CSAGSNQPQHF. The chain joins TRBV20-1 to TRBJ1-5, with D uncertain. CDR1 is DFQATT, CDR2 SNEGSKA, per germline (reference sequence). Trimming cost V 5 bases and J 1 base, with 3 bases left between them. This CDR3 has 11 amino acids.

The chain carries TRBV7-2 and TRBJ2-6; TRBD1 agrees at 7 bases. This CDR3 has 17 amino acids. Germline CDR1 and CDR2: SGHTA and FQGNSA. After removal of 5 bases from V and 0 bases from J, the junction contained 7 bases not matched to a gene. The CDR3 DNA is TGTGCCAGCAGCGTAGGGACAGCCCTCTCTGGGGCCAACGTCCTGACTTTC. Its protein is CASSVGTALSGANVLTF.

The rearrangement uses TRBV28 and TRBJ1-5, with 7 bases matching TRBD1. Germline trimming cut 6 bases from V and 6 bases from J; bases unmatched to any gene: 14. From germline, CDR1 is MDHEN and CDR2 SYDVKM. The CDR3 is 16 residues long. The CDR3 nucleotides are TGTGCCAGCAGGGCCTTAGGGGGCATTTTGAGTCAGCCCCAGCATTTT. This gives the protein CASRALGGILSQPQHF.

This chain joins TRBV5-1 and TRBJ1-4; perhaps TRBD1 as D (5 bases). CDR3 size: 15 residues. Per germline, CDR1 SGHRS and CDR2 YFSETQ. The germline V and J ends were trimmed by 1 base and 8 bases, with 15 bases remaining between them. CDR3 amino acids: CASSLTTGVGEKLFF. The CDR3 DNA sequence: TGCGCCAGCAGCTTGACCACAGGCGTGGGGGAAAAACTGTTTTTT.

On this clone itself: The sample contains more than one DNA sequence encoding this CDR3. The rearrangement uses TRBV5-1 and TRBJ1-4, with TRBD1 identical over 10 bases. Unmatched junction bases numbered 5, after V lost 4 bases and J lost 8 bases. Germline loops: CDR1 SGHRS, CDR2 YFSETQ. The CDR3 covers 14 residues. The CDR3 DNA reads TGCGCCAGCAGCCCGGGACAGGGGAGGGAAAAACTGTTTTTT. Translated: CASSPGQGREKLFF.

The chain couples TRBV10-2 to TRBJ1-1, with TRBD1 as a possible D gene (5 bases). V was trimmed by 5 bases and J by 0 bases, leaving 10 bases between them. CDR3 length: 14 residues. The germline V gene has CDR1 WSHSY and CDR2 SAAADI. The CDR3 here is CASSPGTMNTEAFF. The DNA of the CDR3 is TGCGCCAGCAGTCCGGGGACGATGAACACTGAAGCTTTCTTT.

This rearrangement joins TRBV28 to TRBJ2-7, with D possibly TRBD2 on 6 matching bases. CDR3 length equals 15 residues. The germline gives CDR1 MDHEN, CDR2 SYDVKM. V was pared by 6 bases and J by 0 bases, with 15 bases between. The CDR3 reads CASSAAGSRSYEQYF. The CDR3 bases are TGTGCCAGCAGCGCAGCGGGTTCGCGCTCCTACGAGCAGTACTTC.

The V call is TRBV28, the J call TRBJ2-7; D remains ambiguous. Trimming removed 4 bases from V and 4 bases from J, with 11 bases in between. The CDR3 contains 13 residues. CDR1 is MDHEN, CDR2 SYDVKM, per germline. This chain's CDR3 is CASSSQYTYEQYF. The CDR3 DNA reads as TGTGCCAGCAGTTCCCAATACACTTACGAGCAGTACTTC. The whole variable domain, remainder taken from reference TRBV28 and TRBJ2-7, is DVKVTQSSRYLVKRTGEKVFLECVQDMDHENMFWYRQDPGLGLRLIYFSYDVKMKEKGDIPEGYSVSREKKERFSLILESASTNQTSMYLCASSSQYTYEQYFGPGTRLTVT.

This sequence joins TRBV28 and TRBJ2-1, with D maybe TRBD2 (5 bases). This CDR3 is built from 13 residues. The germline V gene has CDR1 MDHEN and CDR2 SYDVKM. The germline V and J ends were trimmed by 6 bases and 0 bases, with 6 bases remaining between them. CDR3 DNA sequence: TGTGCCAGCAGGGACTCCTCCTACAATGAGCAGTTCTTC. Protein sequence: CASRDSSYNEQFF. The full variable domain, completed using reference TRBV28 and TRBJ2-1, is DVKVTQSSRYLVKRTGEKVFLECVQDMDHENMFWYRQDPGLGLRLIYFSYDVKMKEKGDIPEGYSVSREKKERFSLILESASTNQTSMYLCASRDSSYNEQFFGPGTRLTVL.

The chain employs TRBV27 and TRBJ1-1; unclear D gene. The CDR3 runs 13 residues. From germline, CDR1 is MNHEY and CDR2 SMNVEV (reference sequence). Deletions cut 3 bases from V and 1 base from J, with 6 bases between. CDR3 amino acids: CASSFRGNTEAFF. Here the CDR3 DNA reads TGTGCCAGCAGTTTCCGAGGGAACACTGAAGCTTTCTTT.

The gene calls are TRBV5-1 and TRBJ2-2; 9 bases are shared with TRBD2. CDR1 and CDR2 (germline): SGHRS, YFSETQ. CDR3 length equals 15 residues. Trimming cost V 6 bases and J 6 bases; bases outside gene matches: 9. CDR3 nucleotide sequence: TGCGCCAGCACTGAGGTAGCGGGAGATGCCGGGGAGCTGTTTTTT. Encoded protein: CASTEVAGDAGELFF.

The gene calls are TRBV19 and TRBJ2-1; 14 nucleotides line up with TRBD2. Per germline, CDR1 LNHDA and CDR2 SQIVND (reference sequence). The J segment lost 9 bases and the V segment lost 3 bases, leaving 7 bases of the junction unmatched. CDR3 length equals 16 residues. CDR3 in amino acids: CASSILGTSGRSEQFF. DNA of the CDR3: TGTGCCAGTAGTATTCTCGGGACTAGCGGGAGATCTGAGCAGTTCTTC.

Many counts were recorded for this clone. This chain links TRBV5-4 with TRBJ1-2; a possible D gene is TRBD1 (5 bases). CDR1 and CDR2 from the germline V gene are SGHNT and YYREEE (reference sequence). The CDR3 consists of 16 residues. Trimming stripped 3 bases from V and 2 bases from J, with 17 bases between. The CDR3 is CASSSGWGSDNYGYTF. Written as DNA, the CDR3 is TGTGCCAGCAGCTCGGGGTGGGGGTCAGACAACTATGGCTACACCTTC.

The CDR3 reads CASTGSGGNQPQHF. CDR3 DNA: TGTGCCAGCACAGGTTCAGGGGGCAATCAGCCCCAGCATTTT. The chain is built from TRBV2 and TRBJ1-5, with D possibly matching TRBD1 (6 bases). The CDR3 runs to 14 residues. V lost 7 bases and J 2 bases, leaving 12 bases between the germline ends. Per germline, CDR1 SNHLY and CDR2 FYNNEI.

This clone has only a few counts. The V and J genes are TRBV4-1 and TRBJ1-5, with D unresolved. Germline-derived CDR1 and CDR2 are MGHRA and YSYEKL. There are 15 residues in the CDR3. V dropped 4 bases and J dropped 4 bases, with 14 bases sitting between them. The CDR3, as DNA: TGCGCCAGCAGCCTAGAATGGTCGCTAAATCAGCCCCAGCATTTT. This translates into CASSLEWSLNQPQHF.

This rearrangement joins TRBV7-6 to TRBJ1-5; D unclear. V lost 5 bases and J 7 bases, leaving 9 bases between the germline ends. CDR1 and CDR2 from the germline V gene are SGHVS and FNYEAQ. The CDR3 length is 12 residues. CDR3 sequence (DNA): TGTGCCAGCAGCGCCTCTAGGCAGCCCCAGCATTTT. It specifies CASSASRQPQHF. Together with reference TRBV7-6 and TRBJ1-5, the CDR3 gives the full variable domain: GAGVSQSPRYKVTKRGQDVALRCDPISGHVSLYWYRQALGQGPEFLTYFNYEAQQDKSGLPNDRFSAERPEGSISTLTIQRTEQRDSAMYRCASSASRQPQHFGDGTRLSIL.

V usage is TRBV9 and J usage is TRBJ1-3; 9 positions match TRBD1. Germline values: CDR1 SGDLS, CDR2 YYNGEE. Trimming removed 0 bases from V and 1 base from J; junction bases left unmatched: 11. This CDR3 contains 19 residues. This CDR3 reads CASSVGSGTGMGSGNTIYF. CDR3 in DNA: TGTGCCAGCAGCGTAGGTTCGGGGACAGGGATGGGTTCTGGAAACACCATATATTTT.

This clone was detected only once. The V and J genes are TRBV5-1 and TRBJ2-3; 8 nucleotides match TRBD2. Germline CDR1 SGHRS, CDR2 YFSETQ. Trimming took 4 bases from V and 2 from J; bases not matched to a gene: 9. There are 16 residues in the CDR3. The CDR3 DNA follows: TGCGCCAGCAGCCCCAGAGCGGGAGAACACACAGATACGCAGTATTTT. Protein sequence: CASSPRAGEHTDTQYF.